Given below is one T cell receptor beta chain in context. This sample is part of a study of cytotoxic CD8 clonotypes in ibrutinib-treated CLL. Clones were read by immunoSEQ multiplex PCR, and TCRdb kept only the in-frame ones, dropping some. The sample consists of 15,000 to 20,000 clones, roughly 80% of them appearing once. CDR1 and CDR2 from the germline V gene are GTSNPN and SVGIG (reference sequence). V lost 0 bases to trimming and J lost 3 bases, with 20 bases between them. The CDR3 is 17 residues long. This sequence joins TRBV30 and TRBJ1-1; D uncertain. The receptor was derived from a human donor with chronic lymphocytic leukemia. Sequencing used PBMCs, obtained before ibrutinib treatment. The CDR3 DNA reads TGTGCCTGGAGTGTACCCCTGCCTGGCAGACCGGACACTGAAGCTTTCTTT. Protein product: CAWSVPLPGRPDTEAFF. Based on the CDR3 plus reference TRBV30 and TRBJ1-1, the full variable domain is SQTIHQWPATLVQPVGSPLSLECTVEGTSNPNLYWYRQAAGRGLQLLFYSVGIGQISSEVPQNLSASRPQDRQFILSSKKLLLSDSGFYLCAWSVPLPGRPDTEAFFGQGTRLTVV.